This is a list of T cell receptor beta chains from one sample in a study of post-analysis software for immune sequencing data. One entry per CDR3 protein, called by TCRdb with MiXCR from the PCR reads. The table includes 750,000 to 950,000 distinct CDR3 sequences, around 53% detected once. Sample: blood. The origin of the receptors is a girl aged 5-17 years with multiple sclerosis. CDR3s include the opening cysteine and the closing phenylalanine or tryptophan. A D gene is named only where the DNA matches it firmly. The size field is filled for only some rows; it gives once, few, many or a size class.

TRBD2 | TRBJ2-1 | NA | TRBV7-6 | TGTGCCAGCAGCTTAAGGACTAGCGCCTACTCCTACAATGAGCAGTTCTTC | CASSLRTSAYSYNEQFF
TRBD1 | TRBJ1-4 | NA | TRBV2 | TGTGCCAGCAGTGCAGGGGGAGGGGTGGCAACTAATGAAAAACTGTTTTTT | CASSAGGGVATNEKLFF
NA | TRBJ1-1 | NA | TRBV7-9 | TGTGCCAGCAGCTTAGAAAGCCTGGCTGAAGCTTTCTTT | CASSLESLAEAFF
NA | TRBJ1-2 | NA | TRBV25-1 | TGTGCCAGCAGGACCCGTGCAGTCGGCTACACCTTC | CASRTRAVGYTF
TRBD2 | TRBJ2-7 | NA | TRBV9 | TGTGCCAGCAGCGTAGGGGCGGGAGGCCCTCCTTACGAGCAGTACTTC | CASSVGAGGPPYEQYF
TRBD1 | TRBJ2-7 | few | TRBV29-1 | TGCAGCGTTGTCACGAGCAGGGGGCTCGAGCAGTACTTC | CSVVTSRGLEQYF
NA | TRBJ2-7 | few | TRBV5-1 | TGCGCCAGCAGGCCCAATTTCGCTGTAGGATCGGAAAGCTACGAGCAGTACTTC | CASRPNFAVGSESYEQYF
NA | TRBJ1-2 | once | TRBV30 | TGTGCCTGGAGTTTCACAGGGATCGAGGGCTACACCTTC | CAWSFTGIEGYTF
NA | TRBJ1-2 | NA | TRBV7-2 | TGTGCCAGCAGCTCGGGCGCCAGGGGCTACACCTTC | CASSSGARGYTF
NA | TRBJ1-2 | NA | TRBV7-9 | TGTGCCAGCAGCTTAGAGCGCAGGGCCCGAGATGGCTACACCTTC | CASSLERRARDGYTF
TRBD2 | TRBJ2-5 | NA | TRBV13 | TGTGCCAGCAGCTTCCTAGCGGGAGCCCCGATCGGGCAGTACTTC | CASSFLAGAPIGQYF
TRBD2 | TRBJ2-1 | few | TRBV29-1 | TGCAGCGGGGGGACCAGTGGGGGGGACAATGAGCAGTTCTTC | CSGGTSGGDNEQFF
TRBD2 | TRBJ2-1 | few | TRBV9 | TGTGCCAGCAGCCCCAGTGGACTAGCGGGGTACAATGAGCAGTTCTTC | CASSPSGLAGYNEQFF
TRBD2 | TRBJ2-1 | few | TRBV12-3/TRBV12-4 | TGTGCCAGCAGTGGAAGCGGGTCCGGGGGGTCCTACAATGAGCAGTTCTTC | CASSGSGSGGSYNEQFF
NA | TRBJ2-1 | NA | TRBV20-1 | TGCAGTGCTAGAGATGCGGCTAAGGCTAATAATGAGCAGTTCTTC | CSARDAAKANNEQFF
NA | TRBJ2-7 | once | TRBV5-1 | TGCGCCAGCAGCTTCCGTCCCAGCCCCTCATACAATGAGCAGTACTTC | CASSFRPSPSYNEQYF
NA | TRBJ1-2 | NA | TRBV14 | TGTGCCAGCAGCCAAGATCGGATAGGGAGCTATGGCTACACCTTC | CASSQDRIGSYGYTF
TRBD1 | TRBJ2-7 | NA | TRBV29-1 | TGCAGCGTTGGGGACAGGGGGCACTACGAGCAGTACTTC | CSVGDRGHYEQYF